This T cell receptor beta chain stems from a study of Tregs in tolerant kidney transplant recipients. Study in general: Related graft donors supplied nonmyeloablative bone marrow transplants, and mixed chimerism was transient. Study observations and caveats: Tolerant patients' donor-specific Tregs expanded beyond overall Tregs, suggesting antigen-driven growth. This study did not directly address biological reproducibility.

Thawed PBMCs were FACS-sorted into unstimulated CD4+CD25+CD127- regulatory T cells, CD4+CD25- non-regulatory cells, CD4 and CD8 cells. The repertoire was sequenced with immunoSEQ multiplex PCR; TCRdb's copy has only in-frame clones and lacks some. This sample carries about 83,000 clones, 98% of them seen once, and the ten largest clones take 0.56%. CDR3 length equals 16 residues. Trimming pared 8 bases from V and 0 bases from J, leaving 14 bases between. The germline V gene has CDR1 LNHDA and CDR2 SQIVND (reference sequence). A word on this clone: Antigen unknown.

This material consisted of CD4+ T cells from blood, taken before the transplant. The rearrangement links TRBV19 to TRBJ1-6, with D unresolved. The source is a human donor who received a combined kidney and bone marrow transplant. In DNA, the CDR3 is TGTGCCAGTGGGCAGGCTGTTAGCTCCTATAATTCACCCCTCCACTTT. This sequence encodes CASGQAVSSYNSPLHF.